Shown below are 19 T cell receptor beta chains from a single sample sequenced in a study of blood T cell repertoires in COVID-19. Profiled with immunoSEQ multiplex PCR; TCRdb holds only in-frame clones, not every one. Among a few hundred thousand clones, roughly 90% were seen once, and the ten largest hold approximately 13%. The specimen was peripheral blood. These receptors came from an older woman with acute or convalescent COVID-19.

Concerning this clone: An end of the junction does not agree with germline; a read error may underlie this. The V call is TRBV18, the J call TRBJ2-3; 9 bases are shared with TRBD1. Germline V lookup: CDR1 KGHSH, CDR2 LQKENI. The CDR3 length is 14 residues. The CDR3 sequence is CASSPQGAPDTQYF. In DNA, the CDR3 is TGTGCCAGCTCTCCACAGGGGGCCCCAGATACGCAGTATTTT.

The CDR3 DNA is TGCGCCAGCAGCCAAGCTTTGACAGGAGCCTATAATTCACCCCTCCACTTT. Its protein is CASSQALTGAYNSPLHF. The chain carries TRBV4-1 and TRBJ1-6, with a possible D match to TRBD1 (6 bases). CDR3 length: 17 amino acids. Germline CDR1 is MGHRA and CDR2 is YSYEKL. The V and J ends lost 1 base and 2 bases respectively, with 12 bases between them.

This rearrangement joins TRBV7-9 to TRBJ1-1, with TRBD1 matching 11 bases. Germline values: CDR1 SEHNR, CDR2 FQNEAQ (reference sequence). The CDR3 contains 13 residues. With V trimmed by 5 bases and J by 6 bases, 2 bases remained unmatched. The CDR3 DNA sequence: TGTGCCAGCAGCACGGGACAGGGGGCTGAAGCTTTCTTT. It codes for CASSTGQGAEAFF.

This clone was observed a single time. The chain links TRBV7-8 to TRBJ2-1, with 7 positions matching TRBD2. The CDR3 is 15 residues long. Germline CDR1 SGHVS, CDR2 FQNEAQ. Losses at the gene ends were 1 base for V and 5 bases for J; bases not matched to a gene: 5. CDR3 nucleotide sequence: TGTGCCAGCAGCTTAGGGGGGACTACTGACAATGAGCAGTTCTTC. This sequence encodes CASSLGGTTDNEQFF.

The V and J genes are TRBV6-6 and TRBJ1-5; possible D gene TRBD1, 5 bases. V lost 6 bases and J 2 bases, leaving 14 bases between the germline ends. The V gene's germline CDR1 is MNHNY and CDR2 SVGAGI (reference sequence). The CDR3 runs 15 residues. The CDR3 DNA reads TGTGCCAGCAGGGGAAGTTCGGGGGGCAATCAGCCCCAGCATTTT. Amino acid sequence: CASRGSSGGNQPQHF.

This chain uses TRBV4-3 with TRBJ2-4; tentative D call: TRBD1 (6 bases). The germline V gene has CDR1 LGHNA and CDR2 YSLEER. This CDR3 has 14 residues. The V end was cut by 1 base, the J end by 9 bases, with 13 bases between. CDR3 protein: CASSQGVQGGIQYF. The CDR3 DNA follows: TGCGCCAGCAGCCAAGGGGTACAGGGCGGCATTCAGTACTTC.

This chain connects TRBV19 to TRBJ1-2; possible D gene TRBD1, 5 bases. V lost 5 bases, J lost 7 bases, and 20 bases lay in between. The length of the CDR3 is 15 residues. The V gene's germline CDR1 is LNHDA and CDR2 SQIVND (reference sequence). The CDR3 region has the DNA TGTGCCAGTAGTCCCCCGGGGGGAACCTCGTCTGGCTACACCTTC. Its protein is CASSPPGGTSSGYTF.

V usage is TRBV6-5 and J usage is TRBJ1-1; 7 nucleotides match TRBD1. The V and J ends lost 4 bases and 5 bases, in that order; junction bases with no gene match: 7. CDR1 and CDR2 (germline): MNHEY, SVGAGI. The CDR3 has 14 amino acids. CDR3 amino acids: CASSSRGRGTEAFF. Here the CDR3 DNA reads TGTGCCAGCAGTTCTAGGGGGCGGGGAACTGAAGCTTTCTTT.

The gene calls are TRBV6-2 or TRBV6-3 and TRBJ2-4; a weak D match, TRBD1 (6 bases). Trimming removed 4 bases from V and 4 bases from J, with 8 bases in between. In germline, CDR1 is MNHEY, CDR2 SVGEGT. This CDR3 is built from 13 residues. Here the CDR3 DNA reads TGTGCCAGCAGTTCTACAGGGAAAAACATTCAGTACTTC. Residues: CASSSTGKNIQYF.

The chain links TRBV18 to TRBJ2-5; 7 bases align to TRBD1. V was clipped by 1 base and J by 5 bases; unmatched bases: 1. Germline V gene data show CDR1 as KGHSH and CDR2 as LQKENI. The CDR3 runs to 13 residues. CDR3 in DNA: TGTGCCAGCTCACCACGCAGGGGGGAGACCCAGTACTTC. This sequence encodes CASSPRRGETQYF.

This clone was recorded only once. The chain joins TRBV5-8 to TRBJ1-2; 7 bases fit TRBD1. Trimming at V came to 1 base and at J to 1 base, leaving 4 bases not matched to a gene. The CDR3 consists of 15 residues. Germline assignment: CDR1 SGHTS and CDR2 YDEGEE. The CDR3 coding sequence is TGTGCCAGCAGCTTGCAACAGGGGAGTAACTATGGCTACACCTTC. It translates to CASSLQQGSNYGYTF.

The CDR3 region is CASSLVFQVPSEQYF. The DNA of the CDR3 is TGTGCCAGCAGCTTGGTGTTCCAGGTTCCGTCCGAGCAGTACTTC. The J gene is TRBJ2-7, the V gene TRBV5-5; no reliable D call. The CDR3 is made up of 15 amino acids. Trimming removed 0 bases at V and 6 bases at J, with 16 bases between. Germline V gene data show CDR1 as SGHKS and CDR2 as YYEKEE (reference sequence).

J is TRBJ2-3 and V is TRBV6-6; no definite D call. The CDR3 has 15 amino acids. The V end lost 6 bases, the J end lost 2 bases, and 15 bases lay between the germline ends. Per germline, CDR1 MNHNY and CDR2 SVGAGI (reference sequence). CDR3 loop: CASSPTVAYTDTQYF. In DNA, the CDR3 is TGTGCCAGCAGCCCGACTGTAGCCTACACAGATACGCAGTATTTT.

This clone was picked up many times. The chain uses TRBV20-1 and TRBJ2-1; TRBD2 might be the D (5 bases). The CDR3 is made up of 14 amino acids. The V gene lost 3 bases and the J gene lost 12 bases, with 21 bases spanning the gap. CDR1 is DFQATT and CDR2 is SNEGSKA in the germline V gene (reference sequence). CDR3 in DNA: TGCAGTGCTAGTATCCTAGCCCCGTCGTCTGGGCAGTTCTTC. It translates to CSASILAPSSGQFF.

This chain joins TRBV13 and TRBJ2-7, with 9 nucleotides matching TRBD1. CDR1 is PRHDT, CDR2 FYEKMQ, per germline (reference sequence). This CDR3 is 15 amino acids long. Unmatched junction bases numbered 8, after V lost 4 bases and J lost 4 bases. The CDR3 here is CASSSGVQGAYEQYF. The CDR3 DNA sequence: TGTGCCAGCAGCTCGGGGGTACAGGGGGCTTACGAGCAGTACTTC.

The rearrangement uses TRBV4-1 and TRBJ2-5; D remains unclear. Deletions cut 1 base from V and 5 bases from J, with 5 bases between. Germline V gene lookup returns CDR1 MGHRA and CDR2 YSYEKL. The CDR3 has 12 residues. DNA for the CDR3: TGCGCCAGCAGCCAAGTGGCCGAGACCCAGTACTTC. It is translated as CASSQVAETQYF.

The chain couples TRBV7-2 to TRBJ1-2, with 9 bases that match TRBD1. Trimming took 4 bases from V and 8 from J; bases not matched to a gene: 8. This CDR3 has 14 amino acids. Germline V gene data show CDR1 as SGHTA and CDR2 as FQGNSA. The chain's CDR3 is CASSSEVTGGGYTF. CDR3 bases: TGTGCCAGCAGCTCGGAAGTAACAGGGGGCGGCTACACCTTC.

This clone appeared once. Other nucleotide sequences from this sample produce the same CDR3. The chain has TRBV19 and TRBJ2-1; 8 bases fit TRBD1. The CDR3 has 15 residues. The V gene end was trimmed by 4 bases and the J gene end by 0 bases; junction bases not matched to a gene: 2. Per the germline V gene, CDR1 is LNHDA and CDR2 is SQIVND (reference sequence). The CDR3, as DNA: TGTGCCAGTAGTACCGGACAGGGCTCCTACAATGAGCAGTTCTTC. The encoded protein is CASSTGQGSYNEQFF.

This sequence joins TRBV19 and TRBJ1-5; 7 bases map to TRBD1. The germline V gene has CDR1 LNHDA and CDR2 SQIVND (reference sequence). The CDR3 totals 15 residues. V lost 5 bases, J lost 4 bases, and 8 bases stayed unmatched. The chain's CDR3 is CASSLSGRGNQPQHF. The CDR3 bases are TGTGCCAGTAGTCTCTCCGGCAGGGGGAATCAGCCCCAGCATTTT.